These 18 T cell receptor beta chains were all obtained from the same sample, sequenced in a study of PD-1 blockade in classical Hodgkin lymphoma. Produced via immunoSEQ multiplex PCR; TCRdb's table is partial and in-frame only. In the table there are around 12,000 clones, 85% to 90% of which are singletons. The time point here: cycle 4 day 1 (C4D1), after five to seven weeks of nivolumab. There was relapse after autologous stem cell transplantation in every patient, and there was variation in brentuximab vedotin exposure. Out of thawed PBMCs, magnetic negative selection purified CD4+ T cells. Sequenced material: CD4+ T cells from blood, taken before the fourth cycle of nivolumab. Receptors were obtained from a human donor with classical Hodgkin lymphoma.

This chain links TRBV27 with TRBJ2-5, with a possible D match to TRBD2 (5 bases). Germline CDR1 and CDR2: MNHEY and SMNVEV (reference sequence). V was shortened by 8 bases and J by 5 bases, with 18 bases between the two germline ends. This CDR3 comprises 14 residues. For the CDR3, the DNA is TGTGCCAGCGCGCAAGGGAGATATAGGGAGACCCAGTACTTC. This codes for CASAQGRYRETQYF.

The chain has TRBV19 and TRBJ2-7, with 8 positions matching TRBD2. V shed 3 bases, J shed 3 bases, and the junction held 7 bases outside the gene matches. The germline CDR1 and CDR2 sequences are LNHDA and SQIVND (reference sequence). CDR3 length: 15 residues. For the CDR3, the DNA is TGTGCCAGTAGTATTAAGACGGGAGGGGGCTACGAGCAGTACTTC. It is translated as CASSIKTGGGYEQYF.

J is TRBJ2-1 and V is TRBV5-8, with D maybe TRBD1 (6 bases). Trimming stripped 2 bases from V and 0 bases from J, with 9 bases between. The CDR3 has 15 residues. Germline V lookup: CDR1 SGHTS, CDR2 YDEGEE. The DNA for the CDR3 is TGTGCCAGCAGCTTCGGACAGAGCTCCTACAATGAGCAGTTCTTC. This encodes CASSFGQSSYNEQFF.

This rearrangement joins TRBV7-2 to TRBJ2-5, with 7 bases matching TRBD2. The CDR3 sequence is 14 residues long. Germline V lookup: CDR1 SGHTA, CDR2 FQGNSA. V shed 0 bases and J 5 bases; nucleotides not matched to a gene: 3. DNA for the CDR3: TGTGCCAGCAGCTTAGCGTGGGGAGGGGAGACCCAGTACTTC. It specifies CASSLAWGGETQYF.

The genes are TRBV28 and TRBJ2-5, with TRBD2 matching 7 bases. Trimming cost V 5 bases and J 4 bases; bases outside gene matches: 10. This CDR3 is built from 15 residues. Germline V lookup: CDR1 MDHEN, CDR2 SYDVKM. CDR3 coding DNA: TGTGCCAGCAGTATCTCACTAGCGCCGGGAGAGACCCAGTACTTC. Translating it yields CASSISLAPGETQYF.

The V gene is TRBV5-1, the J gene TRBJ2-3, with D possibly matching TRBD2 (5 bases). The length of the CDR3 is 14 residues. V was trimmed by 1 base and J by 1 base, leaving 7 bases between them. Germline values: CDR1 SGHRS, CDR2 YFSETQ. The CDR3 DNA is TGCGCCAGCAGCTTGTTGGGAGGCACAGATACGCAGTATTTT. Translation gives CASSLLGGTDTQYF.

V and J are TRBV7-2 and TRBJ2-1, with a weak D call TRBD2 (6 bases). The V end was cut by 2 bases, the J end by 4 bases, with 12 bases between. The CDR3 is 15 amino acids. Per germline, CDR1 SGHTA and CDR2 FQGNSA. The CDR3: CASSLTRGFYNEQFF. CDR3 nucleotides: TGTGCCAGCAGCTTAACGCGGGGATTTTACAATGAGCAGTTCTTC. Drawing the rest from reference TRBV7-2 and TRBJ2-1, the complete variable domain is GAGVSQSPSNKVTEKGKDVELRCDPISGHTALYWYRQSLGQGLEFLIYFQGNSAPDKSGLPSDRFSAERTGGSVSTLTIQRTQQEDSAVYLCASSLTRGFYNEQFFGPGTRLTVL.

V usage is TRBV11-3 and J usage is TRBJ2-1, with TRBD1 matching over 7 bases. The CDR3 loop spans 15 amino acids. Germline CDR1 is SGHNT and CDR2 is YENEEA. Trimming cost V 4 bases and J 6 bases; bases outside gene matches: 9. CDR3: CASSSPGQSFNEQFF. CDR3 in DNA: TGTGCCAGCAGCTCACCGGGACAGAGTTTCAATGAGCAGTTCTTC.

J is TRBJ2-3 and V is TRBV6-5; possibly TRBD2 for D (5 bases). This CDR3 contains 15 residues. The ends were cut back, 5 bases at V and 0 bases at J, with 12 bases in the middle. Germline V gene data show CDR1 as MNHEY and CDR2 as SVGAGI. The CDR3 protein is CASSVTGVSTDTQYF. CDR3 sequence (DNA): TGTGCCAGCAGTGTGACCGGGGTGAGCACAGATACGCAGTATTTT.

The gene calls are TRBV11-2 and TRBJ2-1; D not resolved. CDR3 length: 14 amino acids. Per the germline V gene, CDR1 is SGHAT and CDR2 is FQNNGV. The V end was cut by 3 bases, the J end by 0 bases, with 6 bases between. Here the CDR3 DNA reads TGTGCCAGCAGCTTGGGCCCCTCCTACAATGAGCAGTTCTTC. It encodes CASSLGPSYNEQFF.

CDR3 sequence reads: CASSLGTGRNEKLFF. The CDR3, as DNA: TGTGCCAGCAGCCTGGGGACAGGCCGGAATGAAAAACTGTTTTTT. This chain uses TRBV5-4 with TRBJ1-4; 8 nucleotides match TRBD1. The V and J ends lost 4 bases and 5 bases, in that order; junction bases with no gene match: 7. Germline assignment: CDR1 SGHNT and CDR2 YYREEE (reference sequence). This CDR3 region has 15 residues.

The J gene is TRBJ2-7, the V gene TRBV6-5; possible D gene TRBD1, 6 bases. Germline lookup yields CDR1 MNHEY and CDR2 SVGAGI. The CDR3 sequence is 11 residues long. Between the trimmed V and J ends, which lost 4 bases and 6 bases, there was a span of 7 bases. The CDR3 DNA follows: TGTGCCAGCAGTTCAGGGGCCGAGCAGTACTTC. It is translated as CASSSGAEQYF.

The chain is built from TRBV7-3 and TRBJ1-1; TRBD1 agrees at 7 bases. The junction had 7 bases not matched to a gene; V was cut back by 4 bases and J by 2 bases. The CDR3 has 15 amino acids. Germline-derived CDR1 and CDR2 are SGHTA and FQGTGA. DNA of the CDR3: TGTGCCAGCAGCTCGGGGACAGCAAGTAACACTGAAGCTTTCTTT. Residues: CASSSGTASNTEAFF.

V is TRBV27 and J is TRBJ1-5; D is ambiguous. Germline V gene sequence: CDR1 MNHEY, CDR2 SMNVEV (reference sequence). Trimming removed 7 bases at V and 7 bases at J, with 17 bases between. CDR3 length equals 14 residues. The CDR3 sequence: CASKPWREGQPQHF. The CDR3 region has the DNA TGTGCCAGCAAGCCTTGGAGAGAAGGGCAGCCCCAGCATTTT.

This clone has just one count. CDR3 DNA sequence: TGTGCCAGCGGTGGGACAGGGATCTCTGGGGCCAACGTCCTGACTTTC. Translated, it gives CASGGTGISGANVLTF. The V and J genes are TRBV9 and TRBJ2-6; 9 bases are a match to TRBD1. J gave up 0 bases and V 7 bases, and 5 bases lay outside the gene matches. The CDR3 totals 16 residues. Per the germline V gene, CDR1 is SGDLS and CDR2 is YYNGEE. Full variable domain (missing parts from reference TRBV9 and TRBJ2-6): DSGVTQTPKHLITATGQRVTLRCSPRSGDLSVYWYQQSLDQGLQFLIQYYNGEERAKGNILERFSAQQFPDLHSELNLSSLELGDSALYFCASGGTGISGANVLTFGAGSRLTVL.

This chain connects TRBV28 to TRBJ2-1; D perhaps matches TRBD2 (7 bases). The CDR3 sequence is 15 residues long. Per the germline V gene, CDR1 is MDHEN and CDR2 is SYDVKM. V lost 8 bases, J lost 4 bases, and 18 bases lay in between. The CDR3 protein is CASGGRELRYNEQFF. The DNA for the CDR3 is TGTGCCAGCGGGGGGCGGGAGCTGCGGTACAATGAGCAGTTCTTC.

This clone was seen a single time. V gene TRBV14 combines with J gene TRBJ1-2, with D maybe TRBD1 (6 bases). V was pared by 3 bases and J by 1 base, with 15 bases between. The germline V gene has CDR1 SGHDN and CDR2 FVKESK. This CDR3 has 16 amino acids. CDR3 sequence (DNA): TGTGCCAGCAGCCAGAGGTCGGGACACCGTAACTATGGCTACACCTTC. The encoded protein is CASSQRSGHRNYGYTF.

The chain joins TRBV30 to TRBJ1-1; D gene uncertain. V was clipped by 0 bases and J by 3 bases, with 5 bases between them. CDR3 length equals 12 residues. CDR1 and CDR2 (germline): GTSNPN, SVGIG (reference sequence). CDR3 sequence (DNA): TGTGCCTGGAGTGTAGGTTACACTGAAGCTTTCTTT. Protein product: CAWSVGYTEAFF.